Detailed here is one T cell receptor (beta chain). Its antigen target is currently unknown. At one end the junction does not follow the germline gene, possibly because of a read error. The entry originates in a study of blood T cells in healthy people across ages (dated by TCRdb to between 2015 and 2017). In the study overall: Template switching captured roughly one uniquely barcoded TCR beta cDNA molecule per two T cells in model experiments. To track age-related changes in TCR beta repertoire diversity, the study relied on deep sequencing normalized with unique cDNA molecular identifiers. To avoid experimental bias, donors of different ages were distributed randomly across sequencing lanes. Using the same blood draw, the study looked at two additional independent replicas of 1 million unique cDNA reads for two donors, one aged 18 to 30 and the other aged 80 or older. The donors were split into four age groups: young (average about 16 years), middle-aged (roughly 40), aged (roughly 60) and long-lived (about 74).

The CDR3, from cysteine to phenylalanine, totals 13 residues. Only the CDR3 DNA is retained, 39 bases long and in frame from the first base. CDR1 and CDR2, per the germline V gene, are SNHLY and FYNNEI. Donors were approximately 42 systemically healthy Caucasian individuals from Russia aged roughly 6 to 90 years. Each donor gave 8 to 10 milliliters of peripheral blood, collected into EDTA-treated Vacutainer tubes. PBMCs were isolated by Ficoll-Paque density-gradient centrifugation, with at least 6 million obtained per sample. Trizol reagent was used to extract total RNA from the PBMCs, yielding at least 5.5 micrograms per sample. Naive CD45RAhigh/CD27high T cell percentages were measured by flow cytometry on a PBMC aliquot from every donor. Broader findings and caveats from the paper: Since profiling was done on bulk unsorted PBMCs, naive and antigen-experienced compartments could not be conclusively compared. A strong correlation was found between observed TCR beta diversity and the percentage of naive T cells measured by flow cytometry. Because donor CMV infection status was unknown, age-related changes in expanded clonotypes were potentially confounded. Observed TCR beta diversity per million T cells fell roughly linearly with age, and a significant reduction was already apparent by age around 44. The long-lived group showed more naive CD4+ T cells, fewer expanded clones and increased TCR diversity than the aged group, suggesting age selection. Estimates of total diversity based on one million sequenced T cells were considered lower bounds and underestimates.

The library was built by means of 5' RACE. TCRdb lists the instrument as Illumina HiSeq 2500. A second PCR of roughly 7 to 11 cycles was performed with a sample-barcoded 5' primer and a J-beta primer mix. A unique molecular identifier was introduced onto each TCR beta cDNA molecule by a template-switch 5' adaptor carrying 12 random nucleotides. At least 2.5 million CDR3-containing paired-end reads were obtained from each sample. All of the RNA was converted into first-strand cDNA using the Mint cDNA synthesis kit, with a TRBC-specific oligonucleotide serving as the primer. Following uracil-DNA glycosylase treatment, a first 18-cycle PCR with universal primers M1SS and BC2_uni_R was performed on all cDNA. The paper's processing steps were these. For normalization, 1 million high-quality reads were randomly selected from each sample, with every read carrying a distinct molecular identifier. Instead of being binned into consensus sequences, reads that shared molecular identifiers were thrown out. MiTCR, with a Q25 quality threshold and the strictest error-elimination algorithm, was used for CDR3 identification, clonotype clustering and error correction. A nonparametric unseen species model using Euler transformation provided a lower-bound estimate of total TCR beta diversity. TCRdb itself trimmed the public reads at Q25 with fastp, ran MiXCR and retained productive beta chains. A single entry per CDR3 protein holds the most common genes and DNA from its merged rows. The V and J calls follow TCRdb's processing rather than the paper's. Counted in this sample were about 1.5 million distinct CDR3 sequences; roughly two fifths of them appeared once. The ten largest make up about 4% of the sample.

This receptor was taken from a woman between 18 and 29 years old in good health. Recombination connected TRBV2 to TRBJ2-7, with the D gene call left open. Sample: blood. The CDR3 reads as follows: CAGSESAAYEQYF. The nucleotide sequence reads TGTGCCGGCAGTGAAAGTGCAGCCTACGAGCAGTACTTC. With the rest looked up from the reference TRBV2 and TRBJ2-7 genes rather than sequenced, the full variable domain is EPEVTQTPSHQVTQMGQEVILRCVPISNHLYFYWYRQILGQKVEFLVSFYNNEISEKSEIFDDQFSVERPDGSNFTLKIRSTKLEDSAMYFCAGSESAAYEQYFGPGTRLTVT.